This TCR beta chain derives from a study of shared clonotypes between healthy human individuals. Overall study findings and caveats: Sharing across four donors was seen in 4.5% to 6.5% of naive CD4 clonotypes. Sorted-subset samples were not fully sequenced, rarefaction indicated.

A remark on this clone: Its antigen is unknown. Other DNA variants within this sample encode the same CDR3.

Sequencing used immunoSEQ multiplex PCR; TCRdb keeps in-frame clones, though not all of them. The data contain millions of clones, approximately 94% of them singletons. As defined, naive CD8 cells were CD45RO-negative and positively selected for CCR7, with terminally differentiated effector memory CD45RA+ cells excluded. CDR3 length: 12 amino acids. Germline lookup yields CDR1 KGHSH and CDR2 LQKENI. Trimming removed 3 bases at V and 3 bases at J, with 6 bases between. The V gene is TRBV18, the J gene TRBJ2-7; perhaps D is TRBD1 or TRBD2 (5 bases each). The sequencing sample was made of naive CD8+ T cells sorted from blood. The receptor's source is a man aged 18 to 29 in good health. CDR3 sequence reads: CASSPGGYEQYF. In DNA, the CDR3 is TGTGCCAGCTCACCTGGGGGCTACGAGCAGTACTTC.